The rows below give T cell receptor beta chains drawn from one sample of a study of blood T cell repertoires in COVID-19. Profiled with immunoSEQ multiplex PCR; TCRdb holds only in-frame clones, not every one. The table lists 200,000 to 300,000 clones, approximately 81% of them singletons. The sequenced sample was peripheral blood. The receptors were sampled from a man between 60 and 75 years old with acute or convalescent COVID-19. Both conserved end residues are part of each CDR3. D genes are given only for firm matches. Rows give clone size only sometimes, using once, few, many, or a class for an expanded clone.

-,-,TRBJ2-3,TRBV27,CASSSVTDTQYF,TGTGCCAGCAGTTCAGTCACAGATACGCAGTATTTT
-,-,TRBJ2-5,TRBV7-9,CASSSTETQYF,TGTGCCAGCAGCTCTACAGAGACCCAGTACTTC
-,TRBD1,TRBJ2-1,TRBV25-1,CASRPGQVYNEQFF,TGTGCCAGCAGGCCGGGACAGGTTTACAATGAGCAGTTCTTC
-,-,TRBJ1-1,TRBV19,CASSTGLYTEAFF,TGTGCCAGTAGTACGGGGTTGTACACTGAAGCTTTCTTT
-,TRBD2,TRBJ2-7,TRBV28,CASSPRGLAGGPYEQYF,TGTGCCAGCAGTCCCCGAGGACTAGCGGGAGGGCCTTACGAGCAGTACTTC
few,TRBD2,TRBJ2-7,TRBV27,CASSFGAGGYEQYF,TGTGCCAGCAGTTTTGGAGCGGGGGGCTACGAGCAGTACTTC
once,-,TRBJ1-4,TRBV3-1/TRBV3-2,CASSSDIQEKLFF,TGTGCCAGCAGCTCCGACATACAAGAAAAACTGTTTTTT
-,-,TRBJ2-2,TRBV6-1,CASSEGWGRNTGELFF,TGTGCCAGCAGTGAAGGGTGGGGGCGGAACACCGGGGAGCTGTTTTTT
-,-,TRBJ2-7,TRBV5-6,CASSLISLGGNEQYF,TGTGCCAGCAGCTTGATTTCATTGGGCGGGAACGAGCAGTACTTC
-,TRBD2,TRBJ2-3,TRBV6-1,CASTSGTANTDTQYF,TGTGCCAGCACTAGCGGGACAGCCAACACAGATACGCAGTATTTT
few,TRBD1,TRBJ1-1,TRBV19,CASSGHRGLTEAFF,TGTGCCAGTAGTGGTCACAGGGGTCTCACTGAAGCTTTCTTT
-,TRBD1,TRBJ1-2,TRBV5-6,CASSLTGGEYYGYTF,TGTGCCAGCAGCTTGACAGGGGGGGAGTACTATGGCTACACCTTC
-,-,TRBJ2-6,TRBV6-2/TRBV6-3,CASSQPSSGANVLTF,TGTGCCAGCAGTCAACCTAGCTCCGGGGCCAACGTCCTGACTTTC
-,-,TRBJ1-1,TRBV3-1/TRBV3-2,CASSHLTEAFF,TGTGCCAGCAGCCACCTCACTGAAGCTTTCTTT
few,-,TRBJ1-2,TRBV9,CASSEGHLANYGYTF,TGTGCCAGCAGCGAGGGACACCTAGCTAACTATGGCTACACCTTC
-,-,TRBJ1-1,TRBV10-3,CATAGGTEAFF,TGTGCCACCGCGGGGGGCACTGAAGCTTTCTTT
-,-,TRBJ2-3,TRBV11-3,CASSPTKRSLPSTDTQYF,TGTGCCAGCAGCCCTACTAAAAGATCATTACCTAGCACAGATACGCAGTATTTT
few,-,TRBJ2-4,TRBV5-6,CASSLAQGHIQYF,TGTGCCAGCAGCTTGGCGCAGGGGCACATTCAGTACTTC
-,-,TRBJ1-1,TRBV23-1,CASSQHSQGMNTEAFF,TGCGCCAGCAGTCAACACTCCCAGGGGATGAACACTGAAGCTTTCTTT
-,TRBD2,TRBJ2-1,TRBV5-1,CASSPGGSSYNEQFF,TGCGCCAGCAGCCCCGGGGGGAGCTCCTACAATGAGCAGTTCTTC
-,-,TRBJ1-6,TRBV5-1,CASSLEFRNSPLHF,TGCGCCAGCAGCTTGGAGTTCAGAAATTCACCCCTCCACTTT
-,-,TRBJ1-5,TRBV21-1,CASSKVNRPNQPQHF,TGTGCCAGCAGCAAAGTGAACAGACCCAATCAGCCCCAGCATTTT
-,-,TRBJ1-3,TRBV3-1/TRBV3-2,CASSPRQISGNTIYF,TGTGCCAGCAGCCCCCGACAGATCTCTGGAAACACCATATATTTT
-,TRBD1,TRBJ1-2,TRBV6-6,CASSLPGTAINYGYTF,TGTGCCAGCAGTTTACCTGGGACAGCTATTAACTATGGCTACACCTTC
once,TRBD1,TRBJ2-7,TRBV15,CATSRWAGGDYEQYF,TGTGCCACCAGCAGGTGGGCAGGGGGAGACTACGAGCAGTACTTC
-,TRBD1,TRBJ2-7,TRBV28,CASGITGQGARGEQYF,TGTGCCAGCGGAATAACTGGACAGGGGGCTAGGGGGGAGCAGTACTTC
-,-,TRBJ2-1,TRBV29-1,CSVGVNEQFF,TGCAGCGTTGGAGTCAATGAGCAGTTCTTC
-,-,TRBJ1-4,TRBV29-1,CSVGRGNEKLFF,TGCAGCGTTGGCAGGGGCAATGAAAAACTGTTTTTT
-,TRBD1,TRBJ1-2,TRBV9,CASSEEPQGVNYGYTF,TGTGCCAGCAGCGAAGAACCACAGGGGGTAAACTATGGCTACACCTTC
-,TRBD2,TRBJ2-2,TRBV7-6,CASSITSGSTGELFF,TGTGCCAGCAGCATTACTAGCGGGAGTACCGGGGAGCTGTTTTTT
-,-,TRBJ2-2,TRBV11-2,CASSFFSGANTGELFF,TGTGCCAGCAGCTTTTTTAGTGGGGCCAACACCGGGGAGCTGTTTTTT
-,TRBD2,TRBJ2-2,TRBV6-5,CASRVLAGNTGELFF,TGTGCCAGCAGAGTACTAGCGGGGAACACCGGGGAGCTGTTTTTT
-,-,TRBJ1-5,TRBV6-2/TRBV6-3,CASSYRGGNSNQPQHF,TGTGCCAGCAGTTATAGGGGAGGGAATAGCAATCAGCCCCAGCATTTT
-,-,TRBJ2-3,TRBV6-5,CASSLTRLWTDTQYF,TGTGCCAGCAGCTTGACACGGTTATGGACAGATACGCAGTATTTT
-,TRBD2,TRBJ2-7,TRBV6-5,CASSYSSGRTSEQYF,TGTGCCAGCAGTTACTCTAGCGGGAGAACAAGCGAGCAGTACTTC
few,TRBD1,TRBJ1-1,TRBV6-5,CRKGAAEAFF,TGTAGGAAGGGGGCTGCTGAAGCTTTCTTT
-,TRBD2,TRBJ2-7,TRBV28,CASSVRTSGRGYEQYF,TGTGCCAGCAGTGTGCGGACTAGCGGGAGGGGGTACGAGCAGTACTTC
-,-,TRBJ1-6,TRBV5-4,CASSLGRYNSPLHF,TGTGCCAGCAGCCTTGGCCGCTATAATTCACCCCTCCACTTT
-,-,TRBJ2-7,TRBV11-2,CASKESYEQYF,TGTGCCAGCAAAGAGTCTTACGAGCAGTACTTC
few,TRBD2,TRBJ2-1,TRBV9,CASSRTSGQGDEQFF,TGTGCCAGCAGCCGTACTAGCGGGCAGGGGGATGAGCAGTTCTTC
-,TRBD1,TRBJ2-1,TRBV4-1,CASSQDPDRLSYNEQFF,TGCGCCAGCAGCCAAGATCCGGACAGGTTGTCCTACAATGAGCAGTTCTTC
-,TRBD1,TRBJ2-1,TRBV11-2,CASSLGQGTKNEQFF,TGTGCCAGCAGCCTGGGACAGGGGACAAAAAATGAGCAGTTCTTC